These 10 T cell receptor beta chains were sequenced from one sample in a study of blood T cells in healthy people across ages. With a J-beta primer mix and a sample-barcoded 5' primer, a second PCR ran about 6 to 11 cycles. TCRdb independently ran MiXCR on the 5' RACE reads; one entry per CDR3 protein. The sample has 1.4 million or so distinct CDR3 sequences; 35% to 45% are singletons. Sequencing input: blood. The receptors were gathered from a young woman in good health.

The rearrangement links TRBV29-1 to TRBJ2-1, with D possibly being TRBD2 (5 bases). This CDR3 is built from 13 residues. Germline V gene data show CDR1 as SQVTM and CDR2 as ANQGSEA. Trimming took 2 bases from V and 6 from J, leaving 11 bases between them. CDR3 coding DNA: TGCAGCGTTGAAAGGCTAGCTTCCAATGAGCAGTTCTTC. The encoded protein is CSVERLASNEQFF.

This clonotype turned up a few times. The V and J genes are TRBV15 and TRBJ1-2; D remains ambiguous. The V gene's germline CDR1 is LNHNV and CDR2 YYDKDF (reference sequence). CDR3 length equals 16 residues. V lost 0 bases, J lost 3 bases, and 14 bases lay in between. The CDR3 DNA reads TGTGCCACCAGCAGAGATCGAACGAGTGGACACTATGGCTACACCTTC. Its protein product is CATSRDRTSGHYGYTF.

In nucleotides, the CDR3 is TGCGCCAGCAGCTTGGATCCAGCGAGCTCCTACAATGAGCAGTACTTC. Amino acids: CASSLDPASSYNEQYF. This chain links TRBV5-1 with TRBJ2-1, with D uncertain. The J call could be wrong; TRBJ2-7 is a better fit for the DNA end. The CDR3 totals 16 residues. Germline assignment: CDR1 SGHRS and CDR2 YFSETQ.

The J gene is TRBJ1-2, the V gene TRBV20-1; TRBD1 might be the D (6 bases). This CDR3 has 12 amino acids. Between the trimmed V and J ends, which lost 3 bases and 8 bases, there was a span of 13 bases. Germline assignment: CDR1 DFQATT and CDR2 SNEGSKA (reference sequence). CDR3 coding DNA: TGCAGTGCTAGTAAGGGAGGGGGAGGCTACACCTTC. Translated, it gives CSASKGGGGYTF.

This clonotype occurred a few times. The junction shows a germline mismatch at one end, possibly a read error. The J gene is TRBJ1-4, the V gene TRBV3-1, with D possibly TRBD1 on 6 matching bases. The CDR3 loop spans 15 amino acids. The germline gives CDR1 LGHDT, CDR2 YNNKEL (reference sequence). The CDR3, as DNA: TGTGCCGGCAGCCCTGGGCAGGGGATGGGGGAAAAACTGTTTTTT. Translated, it gives CAGSPGQGMGEKLFF. The entire variable domain, with the rest obtained from reference TRBV3-1 and TRBJ1-4, is as follows: DTAVSQTPKYLVTQMGNDKSIKCEQNLGHDTMYWYKQDSKKFLKIMFSYNNKELIINETVPNRFSPKSPDKAHLNLHINSLELGDSAVYFCAGSPGQGMGEKLFFGSGTQLSVL.

This clonotype occurred a few times. V gene TRBV10-3 combines with J gene TRBJ1-1; maybe TRBD1 (5 bases). The CDR3 is 14 residues long. V lost 0 bases to trimming and J lost 9 bases, with 14 bases between them. Per the germline V gene, CDR1 is ENHRY and CDR2 is SYGVKD. The CDR3: CAISESKVREKAFF. The CDR3 DNA reads TGTGCCATCAGTGAGTCGAAGGTCAGGGAGAAAGCTTTCTTT.

This clonotype showed up just a few times. This chain uses TRBV20-1 with TRBJ1-4, with a tentative D call TRBD1 (5 bases). CDR3 length: 14 amino acids. Trimming took 6 bases from V and 8 from J, leaving 19 bases between them. Germline V CDR1 and CDR2: DFQATT, SNEGSKA (reference sequence). For the CDR3, the DNA is TGCAGTGCCCAAAAGGGACCCCTTACGGAAAAACTGTTTTTT. Its protein product is CSAQKGPLTEKLFF.

The genes are TRBV7-8 and TRBJ2-1; D remains ambiguous. The CDR3 contains 13 residues. CDR1 is SGHVS, CDR2 FQNEAQ, per germline. Trimming stripped 10 bases from V and 5 bases from J, with 15 bases between. The DNA for the CDR3 is TGTGCCACCACGAGAGCAGGCCACAATGAGCAGTTCTTC. Its protein is CATTRAGHNEQFF.

The J gene is TRBJ2-3, the V gene TRBV11-2, with D possibly called TRBD1 or TRBD2 (5 bases each). V lost 1 base, J lost 2 bases, and 13 bases lay in between. CDR3 length: 16 residues. The germline V gene has CDR1 SGHAT and CDR2 FQNNGV. The CDR3 sequence: CASSLAGGTATDTQYF. The CDR3 DNA sequence: TGTGCCAGCAGCTTAGCAGGTGGGACCGCCACAGATACGCAGTATTTT.

The chain joins TRBV5-6 to TRBJ1-2; unclear D gene. Trimming removed 1 base from V and 6 bases from J, with 10 bases in between. Germline loops: CDR1 SGHDT, CDR2 YYEEEE. The length of the CDR3 is 13 residues. CDR3 sequence: CASSLRVVDGYTF. CDR3 bases: TGTGCCAGCAGCTTGAGGGTCGTCGATGGCTACACCTTC.